This T cell receptor (beta chain) came from a study of PD-1 blockade in mismatch repair-deficient tumors. At the level of the study: All were previously treated, progressing patients with eleven to twelve mismatch repair-deficient cancer types. Findings of the study overall: Tumor-resident clones, often undetectable pretreatment in blood, expanded then contracted after pembrolizumab.

A note on this clone: Its antigen is undetermined.

This table comes from immunoSEQ multiplex PCR, and its TCRdb copy is limited to in-frame clones, with some not included. The sample shows 95,000 to 150,000 clones, 86% of them seen only once. Mismatch repair deficiency was confirmed in all patients, by PCR or immunohistochemistry. The TCR-sequenced patients were three responders to pembrolizumab. The sequencing here drew on peripheral blood, taken 44 weeks after starting pembrolizumab. The sequence came from an adult with mismatch repair-deficient cancer.

The CDR3 reads CASSLGAVGSYNEQFF. DNA for the CDR3: TGTGCCAGCAGCTTGGGGGCCGTGGGCTCCTACAATGAGCAGTTCTTC. The chain couples TRBV5-4 to TRBJ2-1; no definite D call. CDR1 and CDR2 from the germline V gene are SGHNT and YYREEE (reference sequence). The CDR3 is 16 amino acids. The germline V and J ends were trimmed by 0 bases and 0 bases, with 10 bases remaining between them. Full variable domain (remainder filled in from reference TRBV5-4 and TRBJ2-1): ETGVTQSPTHLIKTRGQQVTLRCSSQSGHNTVSWYQQALGQGPQFIFQYYREEENGRGNFPPRFSGLQFPNYSSELNVNALELDDSALYLCASSLGAVGSYNEQFFGPGTRLTVL.